Listed here are 14 T cell receptor beta chains from one sample, sequenced in a study of blood T cell repertoires in COVID-19. Some clones are missing from TCRdb's copy, which holds only in-frame ones; the method was immunoSEQ multiplex PCR. Of some 150,000 clones detected, around 81% appear once; the ten largest clones hold almost 8.5%. Sequencing was done on a sample of peripheral blood. These receptors were taken from a woman aged 55-69 years with active or convalescent COVID-19.

This chain uses TRBV6-5 with TRBJ1-1; D is possibly TRBD1 (6 bases). This CDR3 comprises 14 residues. CDR1 MNHEY and CDR2 SVGAGI come from the germline V gene. Trimming took off 2 bases at V and 6 bases at J, with 13 bases between the two ends. The CDR3 sequence is CASSYASGVAEAFF. The CDR3, as DNA: TGTGCCAGCAGTTACGCTTCAGGGGTCGCTGAAGCTTTCTTT.

The rearrangement uses TRBV19 and TRBJ1-2; 7 positions agree with TRBD1. V gave up 8 bases and J gave up 7 bases; unmatched junction bases: 10. There are 13 residues in the CDR3. CDR1 LNHDA and CDR2 SQIVND come from the germline V gene (reference sequence). In nucleotides, the CDR3 is TGTGCCAGTGCTCAACAGGGGAACAGTGGCTACACCTTC. It codes for CASAQQGNSGYTF.

This clone was detected a few times. The rearrangement links TRBV7-3 to TRBJ2-7, with 9 positions matching TRBD2. CDR3 length: 15 residues. Germline V CDR1 and CDR2: SGHTA, FQGTGA. Trimming cost V 5 bases and J 5 bases; bases outside gene matches: 10. The CDR3 spells CASSPRGAGGDEQYF. CDR3 nucleotides: TGTGCCAGCAGCCCCAGGGGAGCGGGAGGAGACGAGCAGTACTTC.

The chain joins TRBV5-1 to TRBJ2-5; 7 nucleotides line up with TRBD2. The CDR3 runs to 15 residues. J was trimmed by 5 bases and V by 1 base; bases with no gene match: 8. The germline V gene has CDR1 SGHRS and CDR2 YFSETQ. CDR3 sequence: CASSLSSGGEETQYF. In nucleotides, the CDR3 is TGCGCCAGCAGCTTGTCTTCGGGGGGAGAGGAGACCCAGTACTTC.

The CDR3 DNA follows: TGTGCCTGGATCAACCGGGACAGCTTGTACAATGAGCAGTTCTTC. It encodes CAWINRDSLYNEQFF. The rearrangement uses TRBV30 and TRBJ2-1; TRBD1 agrees at 7 bases. After removal of 4 bases from V and 4 bases from J, the junction contained 10 bases not matched to a gene. Germline V gene data show CDR1 as GTSNPN and CDR2 as SVGIG (reference sequence). The CDR3 length is 15 residues.

This clone has only one observation. The gene calls are TRBV6-1 and TRBJ1-6, with D maybe TRBD1 (5 bases). The germline gives CDR1 MNHNS, CDR2 SASEGT. V lost 1 base to trimming and J lost 8 bases, with 12 bases between them. The CDR3 contains 15 residues. CDR3 coding DNA: TGTGCCAGCAGTGAAGTGCAGGGTGGGGATTCACCCCTCCACTTT. The encoded protein is CASSEVQGGDSPLHF.

The chain joins TRBV5-4 to TRBJ2-1, with D perhaps matching TRBD2 (5 bases). The V and J ends lost 3 bases and 0 bases respectively, with 10 bases between them. The CDR3 runs to 15 residues. Germline-derived CDR1 and CDR2 are SGHNT and YYREEE (reference sequence). This CDR3 is CASSSERSSYNEQFF. The CDR3 bases are TGTGCCAGCAGCTCAGAGCGGAGCTCCTACAATGAGCAGTTCTTC.

The chain recombines TRBV28 with TRBJ2-2, with 9 bases lining up with TRBD2. With 6 bases clipped from V and 6 bases from J, the junction kept 8 bases outside the gene matches. In germline, CDR1 is MDHEN, CDR2 SYDVKM. CDR3 size: 15 residues. The CDR3: CASRSGTSLSGELFF. Here the CDR3 DNA reads TGTGCCAGCAGATCCGGGACTAGCCTATCCGGGGAGCTGTTTTTT.

This chain uses TRBV10-3 with TRBJ2-1; D is possibly TRBD2 (5 bases). The CDR3 is made up of 14 amino acids. The V end was cut by 10 bases, the J end by 0 bases, with 13 bases between. From germline, CDR1 is ENHRY and CDR2 SYGVKD. CDR3 sequence: CANGAEGSYNEQFF. The CDR3 DNA reads TGTGCCAACGGAGCCGAGGGCTCCTACAATGAGCAGTTCTTC.

The chain recombines TRBV28 with TRBJ1-6, with 7 positions matching TRBD1. Germline trimming cut 6 bases from V and 7 bases from J; bases unmatched to any gene: 9. The CDR3 is 15 residues long. Germline assignment: CDR1 MDHEN and CDR2 SYDVKM. The CDR3 region has the DNA TGTGCCAGCAGGGTAGGGACAGTAAGAAATTCACCCCTCCACTTT. This gives the protein CASRVGTVRNSPLHF.

The rearrangement uses TRBV27 and TRBJ2-5; D possibly corresponds to TRBD1 (5 bases). Trimming pared 7 bases from V and 5 bases from J, leaving 20 bases between. The CDR3 length is 15 residues. The germline gives CDR1 MNHEY, CDR2 SMNVEV (reference sequence). As DNA, the CDR3 is TGTGCCAGCACCAATAGGGGCTACGGCAGGGAGACCCAGTACTTC. Protein: CASTNRGYGRETQYF.

V and J are TRBV29-1 and TRBJ2-3; the D gene is possibly TRBD2 (6 bases). Germline assignment: CDR1 SQVTM and CDR2 ANQGSEA. The CDR3 is 12 residues long. The V end lost 6 bases, the J end lost 1 base, and 8 bases lay between the germline ends. The CDR3 DNA reads TGCAGCGTCGAGCGGGGCACAGATACGCAGTATTTT. Amino acids: CSVERGTDTQYF.

The V call is TRBV28, the J call TRBJ1-3; TRBD1 might be the D (6 bases). The CDR3 sequence is 13 residues long. The V and J ends lost 5 bases and 7 bases respectively, with 12 bases between them. Germline V gene lookup returns CDR1 MDHEN and CDR2 SYDVKM. CDR3 in DNA: TGTGCCAGCAGTCTAACAGGGTGGAACACCATATATTTT. This codes for CASSLTGWNTIYF.

The chain carries TRBV5-5 and TRBJ1-4; the match to TRBD1 covers 8 bases. Trimming took 4 bases from V and 0 from J; bases not matched to a gene: 8. The length of the CDR3 is 17 residues. Germline V CDR1 and CDR2: SGHKS, YYEKEE (reference sequence). The CDR3, as DNA: TGTGCCAGCAGCCCCCAGGGGGCGCGGACAACTAATGAAAAACTGTTTTTT. This codes for CASSPQGARTTNEKLFF.